This record covers a single TCR beta chain. Its antigen is unknown. No base-level quality is on record; no much larger clone is a single base apart. These data originate in a study of OX40 agonist ivuxolimab in advanced cancers. Regarding the study in general: Ivuxolimab was a fully human IgG2 agonistic monoclonal antibody targeting the costimulatory receptor OX40 (CD134). Of the 52 patients in dose escalation, about 20 had hepatocellular carcinoma, some 15 had melanoma, 9 had renal cell carcinoma and 9 had head and neck cancer. Prior anti-PD-1, anti-PD-L1 or anti-CTLA-4 therapy was permitted, and 40% to 50% of dose-escalation patients had received checkpoint inhibitors. The purpose of peripheral TCRbeta sequencing was to test whether ivuxolimab changed TCR sequence diversity and led to clonal T-cell expansion. The paper covers the monotherapy dose-escalation part of the phase I ivuxolimab trial, which included N ≈ 57 patients. The dose-escalation cohort was 82.7% male with a mean age of roughly 60 years, ranging from roughly 20 to 80. Intravenous ivuxolimab was administered to patients every 2 weeks at six dose levels: 0.01, 0.1, 0.3, 1.5, 3 and 10 mg/kg. Partial responses were achieved by three dose-escalation patients, of whom one had hepatocellular carcinoma and two had cutaneous melanoma.

V is reduced by 4 bases and J by 4 bases, leaving a spacing of 15 bases between them. Looking up the germline V gene yields CDR1 SGDLS and CDR2 YYNGEE. Counted from cysteine to phenylalanine, this CDR3 has 15 amino acids. CDR3 DNA only is kept here, 45 bases in frame from base 1. The trial excluded patients who had a history of autoimmune disease or were on systemic immunosuppression. Peripheral blood for TCR sequencing was collected from all dose cohorts at baseline, on cycle 4 day 1, and on cycle 7 day 1. The samples were drawn from a first-in-human, open-label, multicenter phase I dose-escalation trial of ivuxolimab. Adults with locally advanced or metastatic head and neck squamous cell, hepatocellular, melanoma or renal cell carcinoma were enrolled in the trial. Before TCR sequencing, CD4+ and CD8+ T cells were separately sorted from peripheral blood. For sequencing of the TCRbeta CDR3 region, genomic DNA was extracted from the sorted cells. The immunoSEQ Assay was used to sequence the TCRbeta CDR3 regions. Imported from immuneACCESS, the table was reduced by TCRdb to in-frame sequences with V and J called. These copies leave out some clones; in studies compared against another copy, an unresolved V gene accounts for under half, and the cause of the remainder is not known. A total of tens of thousands of clones appear in this sample, 92% of them only once. Roughly a tenth of the sample is taken by the ten largest.

Broader findings and caveats from the paper: At doses from 0.1 to 3.0 mg/kg, clonal expansion was seen in both CD4+ and CD8+ blood T cells between baseline and week 6. After ivuxolimab, expanded clones were on average more numerous among CD8+ T cells than among CD4+ T cells. The antigen specificity of the clonally expanded peripheral T cells was not determined. Low levels of normalized T-cell clonal expansion were also seen in some patients who did not respond. Partial responders in the 0.1-3.0 mg/kg groups had among the lowest normalized peripheral clonal expansion, especially among CD8+ T cells.

The chain is assembled from TRBV9 and TRBJ2-1; a tentative D match to TRBD2 spans 5 bases. Source: CD4+ or CD8+ T cells sorted from blood, taken in a trial of the OX40 agonist ivuxolimab. This TCR was sampled from an adult with an advanced solid tumor such as melanoma, head and neck, liver or kidney cancer. The sequence in DNA is TGTGCCAGCAGCCCCGGAGGAGCGGATTACAATGAGCAGTTCTTC. Translation gives CASSPGGADYNEQFF. The full variable domain, completed from the reference TRBV9 and TRBJ2-1 proteins outside the CDR3, reads DSGVTQTPKHLITATGQRVTLRCSPRSGDLSVYWYQQSLDQGLQFLIQYYNGEERAKGNILERFSAQQFPDLHSELNLSSLELGDSALYFCASSPGGADYNEQFFGPGTRLTVL.